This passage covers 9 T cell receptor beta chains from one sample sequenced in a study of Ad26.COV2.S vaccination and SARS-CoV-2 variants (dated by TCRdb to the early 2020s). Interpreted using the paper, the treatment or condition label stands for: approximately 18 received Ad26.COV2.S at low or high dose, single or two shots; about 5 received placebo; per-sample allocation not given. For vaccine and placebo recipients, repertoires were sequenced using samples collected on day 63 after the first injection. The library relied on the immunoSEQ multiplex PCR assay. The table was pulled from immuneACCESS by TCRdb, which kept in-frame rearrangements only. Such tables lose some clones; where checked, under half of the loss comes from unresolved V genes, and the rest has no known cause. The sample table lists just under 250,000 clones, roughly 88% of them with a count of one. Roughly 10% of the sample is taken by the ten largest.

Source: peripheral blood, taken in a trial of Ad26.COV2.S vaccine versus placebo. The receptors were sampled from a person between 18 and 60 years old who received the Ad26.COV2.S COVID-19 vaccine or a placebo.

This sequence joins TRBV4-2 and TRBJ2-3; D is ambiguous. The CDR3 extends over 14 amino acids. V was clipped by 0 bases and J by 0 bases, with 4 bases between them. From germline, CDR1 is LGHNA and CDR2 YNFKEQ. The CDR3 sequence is CASSQERSTDTQYF. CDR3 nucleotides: TGTGCCAGCAGCCAAGAGCGGAGCACAGATACGCAGTATTTT.

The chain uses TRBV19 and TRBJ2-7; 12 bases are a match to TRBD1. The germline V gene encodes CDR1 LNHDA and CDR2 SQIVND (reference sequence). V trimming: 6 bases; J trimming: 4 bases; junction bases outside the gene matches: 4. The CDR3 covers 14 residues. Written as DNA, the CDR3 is TGTGCCAGTAGGAGGGGACAGGGGGCGTACGAGCAGTACTTC. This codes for CASRRGQGAYEQYF.

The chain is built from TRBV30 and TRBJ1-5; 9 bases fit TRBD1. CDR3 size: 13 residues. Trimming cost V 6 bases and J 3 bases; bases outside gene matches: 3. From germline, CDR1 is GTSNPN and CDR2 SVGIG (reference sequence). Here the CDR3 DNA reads TGTGCCTGTACAGGGGGCGCCAATCAGCCCCAGCATTTT. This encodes CACTGGANQPQHF.

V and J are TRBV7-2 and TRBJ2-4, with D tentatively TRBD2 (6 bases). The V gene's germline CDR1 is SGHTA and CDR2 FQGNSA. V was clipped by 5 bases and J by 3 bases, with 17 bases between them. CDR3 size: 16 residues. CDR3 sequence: CASSQGPGLVKNIQYF. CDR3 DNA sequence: TGTGCCAGCAGCCAAGGTCCGGGACTTGTCAAAAACATTCAGTACTTC.

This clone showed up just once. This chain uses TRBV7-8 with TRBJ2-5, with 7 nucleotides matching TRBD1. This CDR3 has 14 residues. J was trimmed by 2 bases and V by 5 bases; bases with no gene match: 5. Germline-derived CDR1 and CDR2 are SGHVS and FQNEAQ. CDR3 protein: CASSPRDRQETQYF. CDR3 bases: TGTGCCAGCAGCCCTCGGGACAGACAAGAGACCCAGTACTTC. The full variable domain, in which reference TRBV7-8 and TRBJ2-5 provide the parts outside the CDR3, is GAGVSQSPRYKVAKRGQDVALRCDPISGHVSLFWYQQALGQGPEFLTYFQNEAQLDKSGLPSDRFFAERPEGSVSTLKIQRTQQEDSAVYLCASSPRDRQETQYFGPGTRLLVL.

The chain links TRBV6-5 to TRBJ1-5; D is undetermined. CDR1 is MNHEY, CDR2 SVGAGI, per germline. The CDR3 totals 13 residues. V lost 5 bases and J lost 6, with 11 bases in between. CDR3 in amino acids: CASSLNVGQPQHF. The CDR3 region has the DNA TGTGCCAGCAGTCTTAACGTCGGTCAGCCCCAGCATTTT.

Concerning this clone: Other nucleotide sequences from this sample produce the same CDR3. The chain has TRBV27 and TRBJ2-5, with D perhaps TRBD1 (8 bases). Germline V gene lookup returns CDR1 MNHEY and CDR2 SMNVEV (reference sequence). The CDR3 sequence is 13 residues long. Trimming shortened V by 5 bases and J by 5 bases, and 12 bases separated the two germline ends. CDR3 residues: CASSPQGGETQYF. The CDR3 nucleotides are TGTGCCAGCAGTCCACAGGGGGGGGAGACCCAGTACTTC.

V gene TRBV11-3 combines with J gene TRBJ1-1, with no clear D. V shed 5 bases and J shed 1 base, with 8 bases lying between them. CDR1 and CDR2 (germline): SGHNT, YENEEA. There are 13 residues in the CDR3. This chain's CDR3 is CASSRHRNTEAFF. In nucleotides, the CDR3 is TGTGCCAGCAGCCGACACCGGAACACTGAAGCTTTCTTT.

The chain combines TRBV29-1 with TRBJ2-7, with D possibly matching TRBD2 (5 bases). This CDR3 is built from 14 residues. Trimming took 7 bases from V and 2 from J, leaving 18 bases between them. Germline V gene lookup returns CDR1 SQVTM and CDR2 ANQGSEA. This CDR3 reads CSGLKDSFPYEQYF. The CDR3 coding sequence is TGCAGCGGGTTAAAGGACTCCTTCCCCTACGAGCAGTACTTC.